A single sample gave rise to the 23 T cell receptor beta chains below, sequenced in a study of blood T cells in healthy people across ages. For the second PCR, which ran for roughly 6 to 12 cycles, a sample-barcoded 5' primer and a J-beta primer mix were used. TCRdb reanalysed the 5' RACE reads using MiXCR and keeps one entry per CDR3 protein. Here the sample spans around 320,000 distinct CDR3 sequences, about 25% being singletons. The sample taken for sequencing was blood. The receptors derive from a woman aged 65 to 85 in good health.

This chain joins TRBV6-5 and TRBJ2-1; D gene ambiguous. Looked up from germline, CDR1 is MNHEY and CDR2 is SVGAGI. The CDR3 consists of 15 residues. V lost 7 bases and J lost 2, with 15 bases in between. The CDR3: CASTLGYTPYNEQFF. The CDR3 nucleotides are TGTGCCAGCACTTTAGGGTACACCCCCTACAATGAGCAGTTCTTC.

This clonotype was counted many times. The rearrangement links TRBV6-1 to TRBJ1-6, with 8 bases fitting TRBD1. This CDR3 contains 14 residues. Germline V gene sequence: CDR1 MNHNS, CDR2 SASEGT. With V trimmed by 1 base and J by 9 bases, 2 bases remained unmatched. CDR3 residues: CASSEDQGASPLHF. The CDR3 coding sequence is TGTGCCAGCAGTGAAGACCAGGGGGCTTCACCCCTCCACTTT.

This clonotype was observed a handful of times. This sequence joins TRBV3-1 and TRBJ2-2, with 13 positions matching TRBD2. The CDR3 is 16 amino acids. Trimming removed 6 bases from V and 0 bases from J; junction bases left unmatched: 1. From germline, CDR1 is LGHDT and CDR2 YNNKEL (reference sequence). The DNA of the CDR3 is TGTGCCAGCAGGGGGACTAGCGGGACGAACACCGGGGAGCTGTTTTTT. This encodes CASRGTSGTNTGELFF. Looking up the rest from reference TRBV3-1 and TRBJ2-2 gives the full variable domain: DTAVSQTPKYLVTQMGNDKSIKCEQNLGHDTMYWYKQDSKKFLKIMFSYNNKELIINETVPNRFSPKSPDKAHLNLHINSLELGDSAVYFCASRGTSGTNTGELFFGEGSRLTVL.

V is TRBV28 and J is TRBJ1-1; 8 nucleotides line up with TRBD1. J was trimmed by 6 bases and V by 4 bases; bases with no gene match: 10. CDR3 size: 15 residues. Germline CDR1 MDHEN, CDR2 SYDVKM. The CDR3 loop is CASSSRTGRVPEAFF. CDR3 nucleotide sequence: TGTGCCAGCAGTTCCCGGACAGGGCGGGTACCTGAAGCTTTCTTT.

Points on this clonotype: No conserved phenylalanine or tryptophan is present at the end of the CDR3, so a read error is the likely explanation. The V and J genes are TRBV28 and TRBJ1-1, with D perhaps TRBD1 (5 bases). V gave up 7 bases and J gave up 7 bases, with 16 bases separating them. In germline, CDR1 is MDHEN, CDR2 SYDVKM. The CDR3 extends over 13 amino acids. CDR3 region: CASNWRRGVEAFL. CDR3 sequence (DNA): TGTGCCAGCAACTGGCGAAGGGGAGTTGAAGCTTTCTTG.

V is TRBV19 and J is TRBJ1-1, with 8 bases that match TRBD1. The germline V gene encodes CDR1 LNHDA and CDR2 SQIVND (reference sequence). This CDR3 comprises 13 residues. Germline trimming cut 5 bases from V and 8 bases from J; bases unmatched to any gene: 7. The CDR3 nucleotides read TGTGCCAGTAGTGCCCGGGACAGGTACGAAGCTTTCTTT. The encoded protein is CASSARDRYEAFF.

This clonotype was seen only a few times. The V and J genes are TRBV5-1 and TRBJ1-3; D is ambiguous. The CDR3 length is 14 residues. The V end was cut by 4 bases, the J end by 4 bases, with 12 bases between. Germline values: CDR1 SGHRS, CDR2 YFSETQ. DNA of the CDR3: TGCGCCAGCAGCCCCGGGGAATCGGGAAACACCATATATTTT. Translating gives CASSPGESGNTIYF. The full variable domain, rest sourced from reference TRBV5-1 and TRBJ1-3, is KAGVTQTPRYLIKTRGQQVTLSCSPISGHRSVSWYQQTPGQGLQFLFEYFSETQRNKGNFPGRFSGRQFSNSRSEMNVSTLELGDSALYLCASSPGESGNTIYFGEGSWLTVV.

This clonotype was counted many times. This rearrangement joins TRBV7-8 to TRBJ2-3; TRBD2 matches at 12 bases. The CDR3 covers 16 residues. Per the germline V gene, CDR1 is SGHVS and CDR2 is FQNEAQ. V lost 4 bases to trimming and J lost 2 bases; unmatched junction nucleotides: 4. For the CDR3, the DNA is TGTGCCAGCAGCTACGGGACTAGCGGGTACACAGATACGCAGTATTTT. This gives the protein CASSYGTSGYTDTQYF.

CDR3 coding DNA: TGCGCCAGCAGCCCGGGACTACTCCTGCAAGAGACCCAGTACTTC. Translating gives CASSPGLLLQETQYF. This chain connects TRBV4-3 to TRBJ2-5; 7 nucleotides agree with TRBD2. The CDR3 loop spans 15 amino acids. Unmatched junction bases numbered 7, after V lost 4 bases and J lost 2 bases. Germline V CDR1 and CDR2: LGHNA, YSLEER.

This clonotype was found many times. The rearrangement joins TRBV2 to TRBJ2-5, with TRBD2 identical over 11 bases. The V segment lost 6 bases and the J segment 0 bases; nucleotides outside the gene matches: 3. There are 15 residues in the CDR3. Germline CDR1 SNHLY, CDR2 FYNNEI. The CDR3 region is CASSGTSGYQETQYF. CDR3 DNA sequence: TGTGCCAGCAGCGGGACTAGCGGATACCAAGAGACCCAGTACTTC.

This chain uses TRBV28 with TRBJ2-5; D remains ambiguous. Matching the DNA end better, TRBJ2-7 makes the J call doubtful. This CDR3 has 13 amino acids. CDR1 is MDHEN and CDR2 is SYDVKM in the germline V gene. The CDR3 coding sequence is TGTGCCAGCAGTTTACGGCAATCCCCCGAGCAGTACTTC. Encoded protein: CASSLRQSPEQYF.

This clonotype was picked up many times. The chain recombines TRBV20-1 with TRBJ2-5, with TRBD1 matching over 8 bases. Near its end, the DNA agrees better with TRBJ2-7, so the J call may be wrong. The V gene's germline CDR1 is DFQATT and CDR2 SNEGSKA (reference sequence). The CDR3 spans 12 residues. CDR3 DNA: TGCAGTGTCGACAGGGGCCACTACGAGCAGTACTTC. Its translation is CSVDRGHYEQYF.

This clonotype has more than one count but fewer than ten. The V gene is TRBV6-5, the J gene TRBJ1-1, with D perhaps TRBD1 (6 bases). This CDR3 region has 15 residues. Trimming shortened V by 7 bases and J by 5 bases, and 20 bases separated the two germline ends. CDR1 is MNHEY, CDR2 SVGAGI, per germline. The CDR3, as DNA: TGTGCCAGCATCGGAGGGGGTCGAGGGGCTACTGAAGCTTTCTTT. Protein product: CASIGGGRGATEAFF.

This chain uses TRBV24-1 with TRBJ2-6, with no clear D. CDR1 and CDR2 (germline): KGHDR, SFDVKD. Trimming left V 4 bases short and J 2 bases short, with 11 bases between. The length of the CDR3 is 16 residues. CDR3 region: CATSDSITAGANVLTF. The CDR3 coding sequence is TGTGCCACCAGTGACTCAATTACAGCTGGGGCCAACGTCCTGACTTTC.

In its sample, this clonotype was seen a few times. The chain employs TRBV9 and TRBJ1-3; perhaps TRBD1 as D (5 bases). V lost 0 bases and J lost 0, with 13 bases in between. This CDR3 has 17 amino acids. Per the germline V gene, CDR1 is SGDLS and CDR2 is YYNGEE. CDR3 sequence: CASSVGRGDSSGNTIYF. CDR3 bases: TGTGCCAGCAGCGTAGGCCGGGGGGACTCCTCTGGAAACACCATATATTTT.

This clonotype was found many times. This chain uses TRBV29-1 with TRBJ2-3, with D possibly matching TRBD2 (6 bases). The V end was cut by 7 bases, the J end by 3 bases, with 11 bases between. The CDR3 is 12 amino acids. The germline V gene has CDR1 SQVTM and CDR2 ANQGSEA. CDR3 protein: CSDATSTDTQYF. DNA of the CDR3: TGCAGCGATGCGACTAGTACAGATACGCAGTATTTT.

The CDR3 DNA is TGCGCCAGCAATCGTGGGAAGGAGACCCAGTACTTC. It translates to CASNRGKETQYF. V gene TRBV5-1 combines with J gene TRBJ2-5, with D hard to call. The CDR3 extends over 12 amino acids. V gave up 6 bases and J gave up 5 bases, with 11 bases separating them. The germline V gene encodes CDR1 SGHRS and CDR2 YFSETQ.

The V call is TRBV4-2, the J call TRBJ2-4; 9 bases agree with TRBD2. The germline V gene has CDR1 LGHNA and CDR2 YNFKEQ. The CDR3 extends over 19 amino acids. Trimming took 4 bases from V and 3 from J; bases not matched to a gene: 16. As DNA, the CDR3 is TGTGCCAGCAGCCCAAGATCATTATTAGCGGGAGAAGTCAAAAACATTCAGTACTTC. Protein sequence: CASSPRSLLAGEVKNIQYF.

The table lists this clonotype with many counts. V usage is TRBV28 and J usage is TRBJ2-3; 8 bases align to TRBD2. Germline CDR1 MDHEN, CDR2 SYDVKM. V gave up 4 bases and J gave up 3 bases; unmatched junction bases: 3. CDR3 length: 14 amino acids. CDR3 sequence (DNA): TGTGCCAGCAGTTCTAGCGGGTGGACAGATACGCAGTATTTT. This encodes CASSSSGWTDTQYF.

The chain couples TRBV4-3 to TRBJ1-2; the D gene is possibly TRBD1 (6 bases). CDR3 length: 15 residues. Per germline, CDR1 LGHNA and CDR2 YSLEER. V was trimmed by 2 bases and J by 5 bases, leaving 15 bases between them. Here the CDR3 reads CASSQTGQQSYGYTF. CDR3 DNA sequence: TGCGCCAGCAGCCAAACTGGACAGCAGTCTTATGGCTACACCTTC.

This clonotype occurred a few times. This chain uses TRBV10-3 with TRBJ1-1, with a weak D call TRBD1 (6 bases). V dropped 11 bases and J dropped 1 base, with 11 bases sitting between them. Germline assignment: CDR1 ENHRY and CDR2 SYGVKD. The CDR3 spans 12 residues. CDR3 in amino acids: CAASDRNTEAFF. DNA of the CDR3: TGTGCCGCGTCGGACAGGAACACTGAAGCTTTCTTT.

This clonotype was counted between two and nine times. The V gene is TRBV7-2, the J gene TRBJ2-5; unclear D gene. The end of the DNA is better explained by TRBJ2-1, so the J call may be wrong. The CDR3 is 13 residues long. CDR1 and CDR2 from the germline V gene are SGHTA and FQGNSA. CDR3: CASSSSQYNEQFF. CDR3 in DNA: TGTGCCAGCAGCTCCTCACAGTACAATGAGCAGTTCTTC.

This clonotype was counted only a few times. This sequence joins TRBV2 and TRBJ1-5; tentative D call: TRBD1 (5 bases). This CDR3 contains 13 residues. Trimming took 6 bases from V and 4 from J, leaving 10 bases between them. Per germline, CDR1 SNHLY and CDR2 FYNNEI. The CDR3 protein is CASSQQVNQPQHF. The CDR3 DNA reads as TGTGCCAGCAGCCAACAGGTTAATCAGCCCCAGCATTTT. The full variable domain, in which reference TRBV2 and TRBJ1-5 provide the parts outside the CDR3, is EPEVTQTPSHQVTQMGQEVILRCVPISNHLYFYWYRQILGQKVEFLVSFYNNEISEKSEIFDDQFSVERPDGSNFTLKIRSTKLEDSAMYFCASSQQVNQPQHFGDGTRLSIL.